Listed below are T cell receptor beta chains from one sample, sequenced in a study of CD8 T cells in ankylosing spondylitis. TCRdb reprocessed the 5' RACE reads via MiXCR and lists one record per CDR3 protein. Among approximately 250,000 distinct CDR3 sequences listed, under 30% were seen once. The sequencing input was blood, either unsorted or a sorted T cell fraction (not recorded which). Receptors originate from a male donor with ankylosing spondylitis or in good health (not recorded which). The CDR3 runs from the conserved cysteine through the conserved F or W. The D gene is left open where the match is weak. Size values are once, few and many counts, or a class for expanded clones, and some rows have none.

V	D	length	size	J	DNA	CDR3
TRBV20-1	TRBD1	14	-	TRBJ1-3	TGCAGTGCTGAGGACAGGGGGGGAGGAAACACCATATATTTT	CSAEDRGGGNTIYF
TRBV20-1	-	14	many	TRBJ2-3	TGCAGTGCTACAGGGGCCCTTAGCACAGATACGCAGTATTTT	CSATGALSTDTQYF
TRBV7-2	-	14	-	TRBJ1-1	TGTGCCAGCAGCCAGAGGCAGGGGAACACTGAAGCTTTCTTT	CASSQRQGNTEAFF
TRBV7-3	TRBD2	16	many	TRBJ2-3	TGTGCCAGCAGCACCCACCAGCGGGGGGGCGAGGATACGCAGTATTTT	CASSTHQRGGEDTQYF
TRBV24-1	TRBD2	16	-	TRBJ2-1	TGTGCCACCAGTGACTCGACTAGCGGAGGTTACAATGAGCAGTTCTTC	CATSDSTSGGYNEQFF
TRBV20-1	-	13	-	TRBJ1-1	TGCAGTGCCCTACGACAGGAGCGACCTCAAGCTTTCTTT	CSALRQERPQAFF
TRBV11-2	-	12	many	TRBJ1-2	TGTGCCAGCAGCTTAGATGGGGATGGCTACACCTTC	CASSLDGDGYTF
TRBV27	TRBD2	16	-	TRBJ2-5	TGTGCCAGCCGGCGGGGGGCCAGCGGGTATACCAGTGACCAGTACTTC	CASRRGASGYTSDQYF
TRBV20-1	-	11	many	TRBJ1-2	TGCAGTGCTAACAGGGCTGATGGCTACACCTTC	CSANRADGYTF
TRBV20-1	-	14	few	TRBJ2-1	TGCAGTGCTCTAGGGGTGAGCTCCTACAATGAGCAGTTCTTC	CSALGVSSYNEQFF
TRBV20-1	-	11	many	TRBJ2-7	TGCAGTGCCCCGTGGGCCTACGAGCAGTACTTC	CSAPWAYEQYF
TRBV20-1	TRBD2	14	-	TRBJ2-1	TGCAGTGCTAGCGTCGCGGGGGGCTACAATGAGCAGTTCTTC	CSASVAGGYNEQFF
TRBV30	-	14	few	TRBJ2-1	TGTGCCTGGATTCAGGGGGGTGCGATCGATGAGCAGTTCTTC	CAWIQGGAIDEQFF
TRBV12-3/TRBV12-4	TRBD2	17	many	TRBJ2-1	TGTGCCAGCAGTCCGGGACTAGCGGGGGGGCGGAACAATGAGCAGTTCTTC	CASSPGLAGGRNNEQFF
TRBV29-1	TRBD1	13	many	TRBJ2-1	TGCAGCGTCGAAGGACAGGGGGCGGATGAGCAGTTCTTC	CSVEGQGADEQFF
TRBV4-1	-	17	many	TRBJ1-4	TGCGCCAGCAGCCAAGAGTCAACTTTAGCAACTAATGAAAAACTGTTTTTT	CASSQESTLATNEKLFF
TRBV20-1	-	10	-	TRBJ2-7	TGCAGTGCTATGTGGGGCGAGCAGTACTTC	CSAMWGEQYF
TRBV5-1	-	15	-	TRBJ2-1	TGCGCCAGCAGCTTGGTGGCAGGGGAGGTCGATGAGCAGTTCTTC	CASSLVAGEVDEQFF
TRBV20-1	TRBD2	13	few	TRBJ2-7	TGCACAGATAGCGGGGGGGTTTTCGACGAGCAGTACTTC	CTDSGGVFDEQYF
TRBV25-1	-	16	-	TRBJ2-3	TGTGCCAGCTGGGGCAGTTTACGGGGGGCAATAGATACGCAGTATTTT	CASWGSLRGAIDTQYF
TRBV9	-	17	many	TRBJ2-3	TGTGCCAGCAGCCCTCATCCCGGGACGGACTTCACAGATACGCAGTATTTT	CASSPHPGTDFTDTQYF
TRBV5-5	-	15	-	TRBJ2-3	TGTGCCAGCAGCTTTATCAGTCAGGGCACAGATACGCAGTATTTT	CASSFISQGTDTQYF
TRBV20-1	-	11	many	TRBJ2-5	TGCAGTGCTAGCCCGACGAGGGCCCAGTACTTC	CSASPTRAQYF
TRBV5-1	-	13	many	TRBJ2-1	TGCGCCAGCAGCTTAACAGGGTTCGGTGAGCAGTTCTTC	CASSLTGFGEQFF
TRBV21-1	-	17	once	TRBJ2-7	TGTGCCAGCAGCAAAGCGAGGAGGACAGGGGCCAACTACGAGCAGTACTTC	CASSKARRTGANYEQYF
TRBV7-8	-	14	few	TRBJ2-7	TGTGCCAGCAGCCCAACAGGGACGTCCTACGAGCAGTACTTC	CASSPTGTSYEQYF
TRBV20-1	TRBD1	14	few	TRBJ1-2	TGCAGTGCTAGAGACCCCGGGACAGGCTATGGCTACACCTTC	CSARDPGTGYGYTF
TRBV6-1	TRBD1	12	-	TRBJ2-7	TGTGCCAGCAGTGTGACAGGGGCCGAGCAGTACTTC	CASSVTGAEQYF
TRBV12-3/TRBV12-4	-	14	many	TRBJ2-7	TGTGCCAGCACTTTGACAGCCTCAAGGAACGAGCAGTACTTC	CASTLTASRNEQYF
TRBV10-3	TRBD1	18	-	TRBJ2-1	TGTGCCATCAGTGAGTCTCCAGGGGGACGTTCCTCCTACAATGAGCAGTTCTTC	CAISESPGGRSSYNEQFF
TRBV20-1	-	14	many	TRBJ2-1	TGCAGTGCCCCATATCCGTCCTTGGGGGATGAGCAGTTCTTC	CSAPYPSLGDEQFF
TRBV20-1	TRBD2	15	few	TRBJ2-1	TGCAGTGCCCCCCGGGGTAGCGGGGGGCGGAATGAGCAGTTCTTC	CSAPRGSGGRNEQFF
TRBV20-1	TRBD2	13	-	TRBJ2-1	TGCCGAGTTAGCGGGGGAACCTACAATGAGCAGTTCTTC	CRVSGGTYNEQFF
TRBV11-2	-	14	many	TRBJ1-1	TGTGCCAGCAGCTTAGCCGGTACGGACACTGAAGCTTTCTTT	CASSLAGTDTEAFF
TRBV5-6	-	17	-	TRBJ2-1	TGTGCCAGCAGCTTAATGAGTAGCTGGAGCTCCTACAATGAGCAGTTCTTC	CASSLMSSWSSYNEQFF
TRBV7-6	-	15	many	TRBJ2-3	TGTGCCAGCAGCTTAGAGGACAGAAGCACAGATACGCAGTATTTT	CASSLEDRSTDTQYF
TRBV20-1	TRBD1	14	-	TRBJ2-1	TGCAGTGCAAACAGGGGAAATCAAGACTATGAGCAGTTCTTC	CSANRGNQDYEQFF
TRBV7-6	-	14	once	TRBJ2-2	TGTGCCAGCAGCCCCCGACGGAACACCGGGGAGCTGTTTTTT	CASSPRRNTGELFF
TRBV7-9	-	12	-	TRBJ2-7	TGTGCCAGCAGCAATCTAGCCCACGAGCAGTACTTC	CASSNLAHEQYF
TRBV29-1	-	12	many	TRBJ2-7	TGCAGCGCCGAAGACAGGAACTACGAGCAGTACTTC	CSAEDRNYEQYF
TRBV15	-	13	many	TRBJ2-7	TGTGCCACCAGCAGAGGGCTAGTTGACGAGCAGTACTTC	CATSRGLVDEQYF
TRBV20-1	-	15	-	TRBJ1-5	TGCAGTGCTTGGCCACCGGGCAGGGCAGGCCAGCCCCAGCATTTT	CSAWPPGRAGQPQHF
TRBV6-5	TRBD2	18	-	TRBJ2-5	TGTGCCAGCAGTTACCCTCGGACTAGCTTATACTTCCAAGAGACCCAGTACTTC	CASSYPRTSLYFQETQYF
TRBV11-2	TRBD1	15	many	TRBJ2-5	TGTGCCAGCCGAACAGGGGGCTCCCCAAGAACGACCCAGTACTTC	CASRTGGSPRTTQYF
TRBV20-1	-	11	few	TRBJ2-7	TGCAGTGCTAAAGGGATCTACGAGCAGTACTTC	CSAKGIYEQYF
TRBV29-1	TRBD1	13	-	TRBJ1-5	TGCAGCGTTTCTACGGGACAGTCTCAGCCCCAGCATTTT	CSVSTGQSQPQHF
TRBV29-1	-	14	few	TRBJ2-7	TGCAGCGTTGAGTCGGCAGGGTTAGTAAGAGAGCAGTACTTC	CSVESAGLVREQYF
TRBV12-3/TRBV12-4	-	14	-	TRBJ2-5	TGTGCCAGCAGTTTACTTGCCCAGGGAGAGACCCAGTACTTC	CASSLLAQGETQYF
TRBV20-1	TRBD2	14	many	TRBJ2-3	TGCAGTGCTAGAGATACGCGGGGGGCCTATACGCAGTATTTT	CSARDTRGAYTQYF
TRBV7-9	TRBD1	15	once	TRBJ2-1	TGTGCCAGCAGCATCTGGACAGGGTCGAAGGATGAGCAGTTCTTC	CASSIWTGSKDEQFF
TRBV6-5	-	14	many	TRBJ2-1	TGTGCCAGCAGTTGGGCTAGCTCCTACAATGAGCAGTTCTTC	CASSWASSYNEQFF
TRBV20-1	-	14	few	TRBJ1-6	TGCAGTGCTCAGGTGGGGGGGAACAATTCACCCCTCCACTTT	CSAQVGGNNSPLHF